Following are 22 T cell receptor beta chains from one sample sequenced in a study of blood T cell repertoires in COVID-19. Produced via immunoSEQ multiplex PCR; TCRdb's table is partial and in-frame only. The profile covers 210,000 or so clones, with 75% to 85% appearing a single time and about 4.5% taken by the ten largest. Sequencing was done on a sample of PBMCs or T cells enriched from blood (not recorded which). All receptors come from a man aged 25-45 years with acute COVID-19.

The J gene is TRBJ1-1, the V gene TRBV29-1; D may be TRBD1 (6 bases). CDR1 and CDR2 from the germline V gene are SQVTM and ANQGSEA. The CDR3 is made up of 11 amino acids. V lost 6 bases to trimming and J lost 11 bases, with 16 bases between them. DNA of the CDR3: TGCAGCGTCTCTGCGGGGGGCTTGGCTTTCTTT. It translates to CSVSAGGLAFF.

This clone has just one count. CDR3 sequence: CSASQGPLNTDTQYF. DNA for the CDR3: TGCAGTGCTAGTCAGGGGCCCCTTAACACAGATACGCAGTATTTT. This rearrangement joins TRBV20-1 to TRBJ2-3; possible D gene TRBD1, 6 bases. CDR1 is DFQATT, CDR2 SNEGSKA, per germline (reference sequence). This CDR3 is 15 amino acids long. Trimming cost V 3 bases and J 2 bases, with 15 bases left between them.

This clone was detected only a few times. This chain uses TRBV18 with TRBJ2-2; unclear D gene. This CDR3 has 12 residues. From germline, CDR1 is KGHSH and CDR2 LQKENI. Between the trimmed V and J ends, which lost 8 bases and 2 bases, there was a span of 6 bases. The CDR3 coding sequence is TGTGCCAGCGGCCGCAACACCGGGGAGCTGTTTTTT. Protein sequence: CASGRNTGELFF.

This clone was observed a handful of times. The chain links TRBV3-1 (or the pseudogene TRBV3-2) to TRBJ1-1, with a possible D match to TRBD1 (6 bases). The CDR3 loop spans 15 amino acids. The germline V gene encodes CDR1 LGHDT and CDR2 YNNKEL (reference sequence). Trimming took 9 bases from V and 1 from J, leaving 18 bases between them. Here the CDR3 reads CASKNSDRPNTEAFF. CDR3 DNA sequence: TGTGCCAGTAAAAACTCCGACAGGCCGAACACTGAAGCTTTCTTT.

The V gene is TRBV30, the J gene TRBJ1-3, with D hard to call. This CDR3 is 14 amino acids long. Germline lookup yields CDR1 GTSNPN and CDR2 SVGIG (reference sequence). The V and J ends lost 7 bases and 3 bases respectively, with 16 bases between them. As DNA, the CDR3 is TGTGCCTCTCTGGTGGGAGATGTTGGAAACACCATATATTTT. Amino acid sequence: CASLVGDVGNTIYF.

This clone appeared a single time. The V gene is TRBV28, the J gene TRBJ2-5; D is ambiguous. This CDR3 is 13 amino acids long. Germline values: CDR1 MDHEN, CDR2 SYDVKM. The V and J ends lost 2 bases and 1 base respectively, with 5 bases between them. CDR3 protein: CASSLISQETQYF. DNA of the CDR3: TGTGCCAGCAGTTTAATCAGCCAAGAGACCCAGTACTTC.

This clone was detected a few times. The chain has TRBV27 and TRBJ1-5, with 9 nucleotides matching TRBD1. Germline values: CDR1 MNHEY, CDR2 SMNVEV (reference sequence). V shed 4 bases and J 9 bases; nucleotides not matched to a gene: 7. The CDR3 extends over 14 amino acids. CDR3: CASSWRTGDWPQHF. The CDR3 DNA follows: TGTGCCAGCAGTTGGAGGACAGGGGATTGGCCCCAGCATTTT.

The rearrangement uses TRBV19 and TRBJ2-2; D remains unclear. The V end was cut by 7 bases, the J end by 4 bases, with 19 bases between. The length of the CDR3 is 16 residues. The V gene's germline CDR1 is LNHDA and CDR2 SQIVND (reference sequence). CDR3 sequence (DNA): TGTGCCAGTAACGCTCCCCCGGGTCAACGCACCGGGGAGCTGTTTTTT. This codes for CASNAPPGQRTGELFF.

On this clone: Other DNA variants within this sample encode the same CDR3. This rearrangement joins TRBV18 to TRBJ2-2; D may be TRBD1 (6 bases). CDR1 is KGHSH and CDR2 is LQKENI in the germline V gene. The V end was cut by 3 bases, the J end by 1 base, with 9 bases between. There are 15 residues in the CDR3. This CDR3 is CASSPPGQNTGELFF. The CDR3 bases are TGTGCCAGCTCACCCCCGGGACAGAACACCGGGGAGCTGTTTTTT.

The chain has TRBV5-1 and TRBJ1-2; D gene uncertain. From germline, CDR1 is SGHRS and CDR2 YFSETQ. CDR3 length equals 14 residues. V gave up 0 bases and J gave up 4 bases, with 10 bases separating them. The CDR3 region has the DNA TGCGCCAGCAGCTTGGAAGTCCGGGGCTATGGCTACACCTTC. It yields the protein CASSLEVRGYGYTF.

V and J are TRBV15 and TRBJ1-1; 9 nucleotides align to TRBD1. Losses at the gene ends were 0 bases for V and 10 bases for J; bases not matched to a gene: 3. Germline lookup yields CDR1 LNHNV and CDR2 YYDKDF (reference sequence). This CDR3 contains 13 residues. The CDR3, as DNA: TGTGCCACCAGCAGAGAGGGGACAGGGAGAGCTTTCTTT. It codes for CATSREGTGRAFF.

V and J are TRBV18 and TRBJ1-2, with TRBD1 matching 9 bases. CDR1 and CDR2 from the germline V gene are KGHSH and LQKENI. Trimming at V came to 5 bases and at J to 8 bases, leaving 12 bases not matched to a gene. The CDR3 consists of 15 residues. CDR3 nucleotides: TGTGCCAGCTCATCCGCAGGGACAGGGAAGAGCGGCTACACCTTC. This gives the protein CASSSAGTGKSGYTF. The whole variable domain, filled in from reference TRBV18 and TRBJ1-2, reads NAGVMQNPRHLVRRRGQEARLRCSPMKGHSHVYWYRQLPEEGLKFMVYLQKENIIDESGMPKERFSAEFPKEGPSILRIQQVVRGDSAAYFCASSSAGTGKSGYTFGSGTRLTVV.

This chain uses TRBV18 with TRBJ2-7; no reliable D call. The ends were cut back, 2 bases at V and 2 bases at J, with 13 bases in the middle. CDR3 size: 15 residues. Germline V gene lookup returns CDR1 KGHSH and CDR2 LQKENI. Written as DNA, the CDR3 is TGTGCCAGCTCACCAGATGCTCGGGTTACCTACGAGCAGTACTTC. Translated: CASSPDARVTYEQYF.

Regarding this clone: Other DNA sequences within the sample encode an identical CDR3. CDR3 residues: CASSLDTNYGYTF. The CDR3 nucleotides are TGTGCCAGCAGTTTAGACACAAACTATGGCTACACCTTC. The chain couples TRBV12-3 or TRBV12-4 to TRBJ1-2; D not resolved. The CDR3 covers 13 residues. Trimming cost V 1 base and J 2 bases, with 5 bases left between them.

A single count supports this clone. The chain combines TRBV28 with TRBJ1-2; tentative D call: TRBD1 (6 bases). The CDR3 runs 12 residues. The V end was cut by 7 bases, the J end by 6 bases, with 12 bases between. Germline values: CDR1 MDHEN, CDR2 SYDVKM. The CDR3 sequence: CASTNRVNGYTF. CDR3 coding DNA: TGTGCCAGCACAAACAGGGTGAATGGCTACACCTTC.

The J gene is TRBJ2-7, the V gene TRBV5-1, with 8 bases lining up with TRBD1. The germline V gene has CDR1 SGHRS and CDR2 YFSETQ. CDR3 length equals 16 residues. V was pared by 0 bases and J by 3 bases, with 8 bases of the junction left unmatched. The CDR3 loop reads CASSLAGQGRIYEQYF. CDR3 in DNA: TGCGCCAGCAGCTTGGCCGGACAGGGTCGCATCTACGAGCAGTACTTC.

The chain joins TRBV30 to TRBJ1-6; possibly TRBD1 for D (5 bases). Germline V gene data show CDR1 as GTSNPN and CDR2 as SVGIG (reference sequence). The CDR3 sequence is 13 residues long. Trimming stripped 0 bases from V and 7 bases from J, with 7 bases between. The CDR3 sequence: CAWSVRGNSPLHF. CDR3 in DNA: TGTGCCTGGAGTGTACGGGGGAATTCACCCCTCCACTTT.

About this clone: One end of the junction varies from germline; a read error may be responsible. V usage is TRBV29-1 and J usage is TRBJ2-1; 9 bases fit TRBD2. Looked up from germline, CDR1 is SQVTM and CDR2 is ANQGSEA. The CDR3 runs to 14 residues. CDR3 DNA: TGCAGCCTTGAGGGCGGGGGGGCGAGGAATGAGCAGTTCTTC. It yields the protein CSLEGGGARNEQFF.

The chain employs TRBV5-1 and TRBJ1-4; tentative D call: TRBD1 (5 bases). The CDR3 runs 16 residues. The V gene's germline CDR1 is SGHRS and CDR2 YFSETQ. V was cut by 3 bases and J by 3 bases, with 15 bases left in between. The CDR3 nucleotides read TGCGCCAGCAGCTCCCCAGCGGGGGGGGCTAATGAAAAACTGTTTTTT. Translation gives CASSSPAGGANEKLFF.

A single count supports this clone. The genes are TRBV28 and TRBJ1-4; TRBD1 is a possible D gene (6 bases). The V gene lost 1 base and the J gene lost 5 bases, with 8 bases spanning the gap. Looked up from germline, CDR1 is MDHEN and CDR2 is SYDVKM. The CDR3 is made up of 14 amino acids. For the CDR3, the DNA is TGTGCCAGCAGTTTATTACAGGGCAATGAAAAACTGTTTTTT. Translating gives CASSLLQGNEKLFF.

A single count supports this clone. J is TRBJ1-1 and V is TRBV5-6; D is uncertain. CDR3 size: 16 residues. Trimming left V 0 bases short and J 3 bases short, with 15 bases between. Per germline, CDR1 SGHDT and CDR2 YYEEEE. The CDR3 DNA follows: TGTGCCAGCAGCTTGGCCCTGGGAAAGGGAGACACTGAAGCTTTCTTT. It codes for CASSLALGKGDTEAFF. The full variable domain, with the rest looked up from reference TRBV5-6 and TRBJ1-1, is DAGVTQSPTHLIKTRGQQVTLRCSPKSGHDTVSWYQQALGQGPQFIFQYYEEEERQRGNFPDRFSGHQFPNYSSELNVNALLLGDSALYLCASSLALGKGDTEAFFGQGTRLTVV.

V gene TRBV6-1 combines with J gene TRBJ1-1; TRBD1 matches at 9 bases. Germline V gene lookup returns CDR1 MNHNS and CDR2 SASEGT. V dropped 0 bases and J dropped 0; count of bases not matched to a gene: 11. The CDR3 runs to 19 residues. CDR3: CASSEALRGTGFLNTEAFF. As DNA, the CDR3 is TGTGCCAGCAGTGAAGCGCTTCGGGGGACAGGGTTTCTGAACACTGAAGCTTTCTTT.